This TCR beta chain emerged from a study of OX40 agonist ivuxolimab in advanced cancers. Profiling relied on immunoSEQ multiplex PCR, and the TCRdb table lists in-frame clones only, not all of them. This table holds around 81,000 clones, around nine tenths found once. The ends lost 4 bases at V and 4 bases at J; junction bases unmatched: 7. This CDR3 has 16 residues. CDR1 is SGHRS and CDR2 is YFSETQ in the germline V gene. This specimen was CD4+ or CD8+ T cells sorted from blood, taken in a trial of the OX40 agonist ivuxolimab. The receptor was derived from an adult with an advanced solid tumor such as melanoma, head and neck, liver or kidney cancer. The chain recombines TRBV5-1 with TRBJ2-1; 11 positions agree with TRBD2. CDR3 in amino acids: CASSSGTSGVYNEQFF. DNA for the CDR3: TGCGCCAGCAGCAGCGGGACTAGCGGAGTATACAATGAGCAGTTCTTC.